Sequencing of this T cell receptor beta chain was carried out in a study of radiotherapy plus CTLA-4 blockade in lung cancer. Study in general: Objective responses were documented in 15% to 20% of patients, with disease control in about 28%.

Study-level findings and limits: TCR clones from tumors expanded in blood after radiotherapy plus ipilimumab.

Chemo-refractory metastatic non-small-cell lung cancer patients underwent focal radiation alongside CTLA-4 blockade with ipilimumab. On this clone: What it binds is not known.

The CDR3 is 13 residues long. Germline V lookup: CDR1 GTSNPN, CDR2 SVGIG (reference sequence). V was pared by 3 bases and J by 3 bases, with 4 bases of the junction left unmatched. Assay used: immunoSEQ multiplex PCR; TCRdb lists only in-frame clones, some missing. The sample shows 75,000 to 80,000 clones, 70% to 90% of them seen only once. Material: peripheral blood, obtained from a patient treated with radiotherapy plus ipilimumab. The TCR comes from a human donor with non-small cell lung cancer who had stable disease on radiotherapy plus ipilimumab. The chain is built from TRBV30 and TRBJ1-1; 7 bases line up with TRBD1. The CDR3 coding sequence is TGTGCCTGGAGAGGAGGGGGCGACACTGAAGCTTTCTTT. Translated, it gives CAWRGGGDTEAFF.